Included here is one T cell receptor (beta chain) sequence, with context. The data are from a study of blood T cell repertoires in COVID-19. Trimming shortened V by 7 bases and J by 4 bases, and 14 bases separated the two germline ends. The CDR3 loop spans 15 amino acids. Germline lookup yields CDR1 LNHDA and CDR2 SQIVND (reference sequence). Generated by immunoSEQ multiplex PCR, the TCRdb table keeps only in-frame clones and is missing some. This sample has 300,000 or so clones, with around nine tenths found just once. The sequence derives from a man in his fifties or sixties who had recovered from COVID-19. The sequenced material came from PBMCs or T cells enriched from blood (not recorded which). The rearrangement links TRBV19 to TRBJ1-6, with D possibly TRBD1 on 5 matching bases. CDR3 sequence reads: CASIESGRYNSPLHF. The CDR3 region has the DNA TGTGCCAGTATTGAGTCAGGGCGGTATAATTCACCCCTCCACTTT.